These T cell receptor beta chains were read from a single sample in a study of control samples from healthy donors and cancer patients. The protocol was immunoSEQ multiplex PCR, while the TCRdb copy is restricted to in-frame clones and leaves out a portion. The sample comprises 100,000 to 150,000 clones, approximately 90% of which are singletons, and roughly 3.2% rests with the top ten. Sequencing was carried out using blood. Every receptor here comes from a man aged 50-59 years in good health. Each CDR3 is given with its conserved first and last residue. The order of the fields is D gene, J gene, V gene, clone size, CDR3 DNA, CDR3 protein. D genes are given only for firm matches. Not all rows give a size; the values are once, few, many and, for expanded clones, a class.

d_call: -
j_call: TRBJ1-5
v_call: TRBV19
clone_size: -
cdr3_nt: TGTGCCAGTTGGTCAGTAGGTCAGCCCCAGCATTTT
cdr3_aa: CASWSVGQPQHF

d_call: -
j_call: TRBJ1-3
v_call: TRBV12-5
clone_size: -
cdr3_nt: TGTGCTAGTGGTTCCGGCTCGTCAGGTGGAAACACCATATATTTT
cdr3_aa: CASGSGSSGGNTIYF

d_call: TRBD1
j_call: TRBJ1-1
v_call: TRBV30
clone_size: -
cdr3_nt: TGTGCCTGGAGACAGGGGAATCTGAACACTGAAGCTTTCTTT
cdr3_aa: CAWRQGNLNTEAFF

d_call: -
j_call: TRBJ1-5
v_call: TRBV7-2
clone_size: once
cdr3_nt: TGTGCCAGCAGCCGCATGGCGGGAAGCAATCAGCCCCAGCATTTT
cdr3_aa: CASSRMAGSNQPQHF

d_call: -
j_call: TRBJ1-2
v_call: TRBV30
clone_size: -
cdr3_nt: TGTGCCTGGAGTGCTCAAGGGGCCTATGGCTACACCTTC
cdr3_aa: CAWSAQGAYGYTF

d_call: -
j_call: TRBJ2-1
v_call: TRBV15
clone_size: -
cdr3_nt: TGTGCCACCAGCAGACCCCAGCGGCTCAATGAGCAGTTCTTC
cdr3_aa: CATSRPQRLNEQFF

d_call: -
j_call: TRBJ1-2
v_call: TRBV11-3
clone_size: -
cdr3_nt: TGTGCCAGCAGCTTATACGGAAACTATGGCTACACCTTC
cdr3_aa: CASSLYGNYGYTF

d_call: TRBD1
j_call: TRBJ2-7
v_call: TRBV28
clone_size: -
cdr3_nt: TGTGCCAGCAGTCACCGGGACAGCCGCTTTTACGAGCAGTACTTC
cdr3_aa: CASSHRDSRFYEQYF

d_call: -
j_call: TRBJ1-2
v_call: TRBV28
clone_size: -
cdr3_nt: TGTGCCAGCAGTTTCGGGAGTGGCGGTAGCTATGGCTACACCTTC
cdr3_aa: CASSFGSGGSYGYTF

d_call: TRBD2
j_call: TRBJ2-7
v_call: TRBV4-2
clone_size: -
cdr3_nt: TGTGCCAGCAGCCCAAGCGGGGTCGCCTACGAGCAGTACTTC
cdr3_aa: CASSPSGVAYEQYF

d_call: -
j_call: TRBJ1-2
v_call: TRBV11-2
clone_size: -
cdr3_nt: TGTGCCAGCAGCCCCGGAGGGACCTACTATGGCTACACCTTC
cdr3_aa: CASSPGGTYYGYTF

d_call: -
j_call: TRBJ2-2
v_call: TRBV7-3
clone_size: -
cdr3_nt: TGTGCCAGCAGCTTTCACAGGAACACCGGGGAGCTGTTTTTT
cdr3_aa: CASSFHRNTGELFF

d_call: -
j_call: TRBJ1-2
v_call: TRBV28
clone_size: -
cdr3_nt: TGTGCCAGCAGTTCGTCGGACTATGGCTACACCTTC
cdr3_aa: CASSSSDYGYTF

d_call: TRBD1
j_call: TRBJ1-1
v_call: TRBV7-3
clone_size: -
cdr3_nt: TGTGCCAGCAGCGCACAGGGGGACACTGAAGCTTTCTTT
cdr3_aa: CASSAQGDTEAFF

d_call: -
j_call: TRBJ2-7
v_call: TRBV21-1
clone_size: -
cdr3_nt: TGTGCCAGCAGCAAAGACACAGGGGGAAGGAACGAGCAGTACTTC
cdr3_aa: CASSKDTGGRNEQYF

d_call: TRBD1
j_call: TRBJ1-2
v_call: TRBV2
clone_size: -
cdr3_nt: TGTGCCAGCAGTGATAATCTGGACAGGATGGGTGGCTACACCTTC
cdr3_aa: CASSDNLDRMGGYTF

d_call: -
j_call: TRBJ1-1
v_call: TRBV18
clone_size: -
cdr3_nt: TGTGCCAGCTCGCGAGACACGAACACTGAAGCTTTCTTT
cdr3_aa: CASSRDTNTEAFF

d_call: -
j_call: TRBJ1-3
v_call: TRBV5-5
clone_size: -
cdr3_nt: TGTGCCAGCAGCTTGGGCCACGGGTTAACAGGAAACACCATATATTTT
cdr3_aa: CASSLGHGLTGNTIYF

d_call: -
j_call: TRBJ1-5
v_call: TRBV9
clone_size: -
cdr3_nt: TGTGCCAGCAGCGCTGGAGAGAACAATCAGCCCCAGCATTTT
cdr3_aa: CASSAGENNQPQHF

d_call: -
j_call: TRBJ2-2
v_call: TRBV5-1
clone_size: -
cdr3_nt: TGCGCCAGCAGCGGTCTGGACAGACCCACCGGGGAGCTGTTTTTT
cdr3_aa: CASSGLDRPTGELFF

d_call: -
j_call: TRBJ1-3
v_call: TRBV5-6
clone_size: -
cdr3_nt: TGTGTCAGCAGCTTTAGCTCTGGAAACACCATATATTTT
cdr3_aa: CVSSFSSGNTIYF

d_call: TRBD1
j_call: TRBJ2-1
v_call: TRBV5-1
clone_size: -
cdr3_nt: TGCGCCAGCAGCCCAATTGGGACAGGGGATGTAAACTTCTTC
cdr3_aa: CASSPIGTGDVNFF

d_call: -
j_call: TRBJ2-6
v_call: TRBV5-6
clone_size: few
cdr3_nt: TGTGCCAGCAGCCGAACAGGGCGCTCTGGGGCCAACGTCCTGACTTTC
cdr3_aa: CASSRTGRSGANVLTF

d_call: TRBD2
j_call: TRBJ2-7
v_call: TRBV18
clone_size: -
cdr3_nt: TGTGCCAGCTCACCAGGGATTGGGGGGGGCTACGAGCAGTACTTC
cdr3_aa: CASSPGIGGGYEQYF

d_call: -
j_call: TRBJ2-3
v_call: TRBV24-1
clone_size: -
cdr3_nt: TGTGCCACCAGTGAACCAACAGGGCTGGATACGCAGTATTTT
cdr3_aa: CATSEPTGLDTQYF

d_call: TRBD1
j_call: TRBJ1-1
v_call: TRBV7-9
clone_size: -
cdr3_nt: TGTGCCAGCAGCCATCCTACTCAGGGGGAAATGAACACTGAAGCTTTCTTT
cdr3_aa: CASSHPTQGEMNTEAFF

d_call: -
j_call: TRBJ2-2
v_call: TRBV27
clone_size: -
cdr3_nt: TGTGCCAGCAGTTTAAGTATCATGAACACCGGGGAGCTGTTTTTT
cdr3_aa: CASSLSIMNTGELFF

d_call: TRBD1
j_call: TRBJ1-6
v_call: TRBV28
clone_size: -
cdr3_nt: TGTGCCAGCAGACCAGAGGGACAGGGGGGTTCACCCCTCCACTTT
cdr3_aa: CASRPEGQGGSPLHF

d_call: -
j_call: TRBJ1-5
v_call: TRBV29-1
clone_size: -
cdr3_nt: TGCAGCGTTGGAGGGTTTGGCAATCAGCCCCAGCATTTT
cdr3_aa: CSVGGFGNQPQHF

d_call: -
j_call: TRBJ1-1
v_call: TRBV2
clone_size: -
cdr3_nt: TGTGCCAGCAGTTTGGTCTATATGAACACTGAAGCTTTCTTT
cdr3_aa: CASSLVYMNTEAFF

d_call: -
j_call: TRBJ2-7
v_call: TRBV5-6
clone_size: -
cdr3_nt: TGTGCCAGCAGCTGGGGAGTAGGGTCCTACGAGCAGTACTTC
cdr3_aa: CASSWGVGSYEQYF

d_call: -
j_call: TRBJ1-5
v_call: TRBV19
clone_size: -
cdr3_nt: TGTGCCAGTAGTAGCCAGGGTATCAACAATCAGCCCCAGCATTTT
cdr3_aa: CASSSQGINNQPQHF

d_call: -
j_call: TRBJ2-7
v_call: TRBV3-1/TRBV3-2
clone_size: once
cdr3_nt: TGTGCCAGCAGCCTTTCCTACGAGCAGTACTTC
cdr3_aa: CASSLSYEQYF

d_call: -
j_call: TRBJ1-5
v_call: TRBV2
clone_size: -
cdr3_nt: TGTGCCAGCAGTGAAACAGTAGGGGCCTCCCAGCATTTT
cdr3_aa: CASSETVGASQHF

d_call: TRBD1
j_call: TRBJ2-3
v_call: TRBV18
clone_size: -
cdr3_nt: TGTGCCAGCTCACCGGGACAGGGAATAGATACGCAGTATTTT
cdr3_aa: CASSPGQGIDTQYF

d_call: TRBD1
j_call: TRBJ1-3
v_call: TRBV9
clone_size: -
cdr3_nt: TGTGCCAGCAGCGGCGGACAGGGGGCAAACACCATATATTTT
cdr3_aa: CASSGGQGANTIYF

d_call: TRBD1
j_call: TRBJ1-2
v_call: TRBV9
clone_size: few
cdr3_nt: TGTGCCAGCAGCGCACTGACAGGGACCCTCTCCGGCTACACCTTC
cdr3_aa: CASSALTGTLSGYTF

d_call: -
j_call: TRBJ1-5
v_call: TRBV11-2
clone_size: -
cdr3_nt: TGTGCCAGCAGCTTAGGACAGAATCAGCCCCAGCATTTT
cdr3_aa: CASSLGQNQPQHF

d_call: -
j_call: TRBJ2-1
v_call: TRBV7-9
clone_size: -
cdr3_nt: TGTGCCAGCAGCTTAGTAGGCAGAGGGTCCTACAATGAGCAGTTCTTC
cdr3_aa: CASSLVGRGSYNEQFF

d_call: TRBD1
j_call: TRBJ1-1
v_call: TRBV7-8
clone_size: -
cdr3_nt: TGTGCCAGCAGCTTATGGCGGGGACAGGGAACTGAAGCTTTCTTT
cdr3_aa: CASSLWRGQGTEAFF

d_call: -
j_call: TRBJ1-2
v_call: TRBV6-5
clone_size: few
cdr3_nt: TGTGCCAGCAACCGACGATACGGGAACTATGGCTACACCTTC
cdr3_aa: CASNRRYGNYGYTF

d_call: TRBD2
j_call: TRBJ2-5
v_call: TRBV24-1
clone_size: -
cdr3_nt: TGTGCCACCAGTGATGGACTAGCGGGGGGGTCCCAGTACTTC
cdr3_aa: CATSDGLAGGSQYF

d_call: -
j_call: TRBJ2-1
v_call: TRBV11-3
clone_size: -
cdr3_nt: TGTGCCAGCAGCTTAGTAGAGGGGGTGTTCTTC
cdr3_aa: CASSLVEGVFF

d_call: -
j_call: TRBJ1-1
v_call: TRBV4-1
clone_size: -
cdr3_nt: TGCGCCAGCAGCCCCGAGGGGGTGGTCACTGAAGCTTTCTTT
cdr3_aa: CASSPEGVVTEAFF

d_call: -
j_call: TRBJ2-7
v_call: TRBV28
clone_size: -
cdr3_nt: TGTGCCAGCAGTACCCTGAGACAGATCACAATTCCGAGCTACGAGCAGTACTTC
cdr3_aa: CASSTLRQITIPSYEQYF

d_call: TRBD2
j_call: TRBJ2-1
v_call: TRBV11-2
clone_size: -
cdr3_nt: TGTGCCAGCAGCTTATATAGCGGGGGGCCCAATGAGCAGTTCTTC
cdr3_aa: CASSLYSGGPNEQFF

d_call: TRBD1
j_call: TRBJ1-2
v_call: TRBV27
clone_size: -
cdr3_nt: TGTGCCAGCAGTTTAGGAAACCGGGACAGGGGGAGGTATGGCTACACCTTC
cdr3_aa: CASSLGNRDRGRYGYTF

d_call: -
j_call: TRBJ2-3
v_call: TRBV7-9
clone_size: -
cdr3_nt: TGTGCCAGCAGCGGACGCCTTGGGGGGCGCCGAGGAGATACGCAGTATTTT
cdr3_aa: CASSGRLGGRRGDTQYF

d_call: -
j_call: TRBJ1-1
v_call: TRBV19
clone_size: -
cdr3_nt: TGTGCCAGTAGTATAAACGCAGGGACGAACACTGAAGCTTTCTTT
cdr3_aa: CASSINAGTNTEAFF

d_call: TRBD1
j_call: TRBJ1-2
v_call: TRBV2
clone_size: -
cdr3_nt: TGTGCCAGCAGGAACGGACAGGGGGGATGGTATGGCTACACCTTC
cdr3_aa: CASRNGQGGWYGYTF

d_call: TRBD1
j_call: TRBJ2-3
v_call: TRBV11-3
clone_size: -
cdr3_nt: TGTGCCAGCAGCACTAGACAGGGGGCCACAGATACGCAGTATTTT
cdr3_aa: CASSTRQGATDTQYF

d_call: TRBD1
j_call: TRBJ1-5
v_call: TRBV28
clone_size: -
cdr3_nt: TGTGCCAGCATCACCAGTGGGGGACAGGGCTTAAATCAGCCCCAGCATTTT
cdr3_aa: CASITSGGQGLNQPQHF

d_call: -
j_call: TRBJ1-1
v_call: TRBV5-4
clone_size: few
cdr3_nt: TGTGCCAGCAGCTTTGAGGGTGGGGGCACTGAAGCTTTCTTT
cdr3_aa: CASSFEGGGTEAFF

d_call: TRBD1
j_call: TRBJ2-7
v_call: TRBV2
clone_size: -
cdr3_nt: TGTGCCAGCAAGGGACAGGGATCTTCCTACGAGCAGTACTTC
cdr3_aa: CASKGQGSSYEQYF

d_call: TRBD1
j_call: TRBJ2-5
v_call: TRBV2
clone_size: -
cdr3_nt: TGTGCCAGCAGACTACCCGGGACAGGGTTGGGCGAGACCCAGTACTTC
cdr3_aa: CASRLPGTGLGETQYF

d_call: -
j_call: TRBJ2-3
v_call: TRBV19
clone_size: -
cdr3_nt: TGTGCCAGTAGTCGTGCGGGGAGCACAGATACGCAGTATTTT
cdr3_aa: CASSRAGSTDTQYF

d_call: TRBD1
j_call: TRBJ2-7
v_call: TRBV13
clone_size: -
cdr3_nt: TGTGCCAGCAGGCCGAGGACAGGGGGAAAGTCGAGCGAGCAGTACTTC
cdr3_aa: CASRPRTGGKSSEQYF